This T cell receptor beta chain was identified during a study of blood T cell repertoires in COVID-19. As handled by the study authors: Counts of nucleated cells, estimated from reference gene primer amplification, were obtained. Method: immunoSEQ multiplex PCR; TCRdb's copy keeps in-frame clones and lacks some. V, J and clone size are those of that table, while D and trimming were read from the DNA. The table lists hundreds of thousands of clones, 88% of them singletons, with under 0.9% in the top ten. The CDR3 covers 15 residues. Trimming left V 6 bases short and J 4 bases short, with 16 bases between. CDR1 is KGHSH, CDR2 LQKENI, per germline.

The chain couples TRBV18 to TRBJ1-3; D may be TRBD1 (6 bases). The TCR comes from a middle-aged man with acute or convalescent COVID-19. Sequencing input: peripheral blood. CDR3 in amino acids: CASSTPTGQGNTIYF. The DNA for the CDR3 is TGTGCCAGCTCGACTCCGACAGGCCAAGGAAACACCATATATTTT.